This passage covers 15 T cell receptor beta chains from one sample sequenced in a study of identical twins. TCRdb fed the 5' RACE reads into MiXCR, producing one record per CDR3 protein. The table has some 500,000 distinct CDR3 sequences, 14% seen once; the top ten hold about 0.52%. Another study also made use of these data, one on yellow fever vaccine responses in identical twins.

Sequenced: CD4+ T cells sorted from blood. These receptors were collected from a young woman in good health.

The chain carries TRBV12-3 or TRBV12-4 and TRBJ2-5; 9 bases are a match to TRBD1. The CDR3 runs to 15 residues. Losses at the gene ends were 5 bases for V and 1 base for J; bases not matched to a gene: 5. This chain's CDR3 is CASSETGQGQETQYF. Here the CDR3 DNA reads TGTGCCAGCAGTGAAACGGGACAGGGCCAAGAGACCCAGTACTTC.

This clonotype was counted only a few times. This rearrangement joins TRBV20-1 to TRBJ2-7, with TRBD1 identical over 8 bases. This CDR3 is built from 15 residues. J lost 5 bases, V lost 6 bases, and 15 bases had no gene match. CDR1 is DFQATT and CDR2 is SNEGSKA in the germline V gene (reference sequence). The CDR3 reads CSAPKSGQGIHEQYF. CDR3 bases: TGCAGTGCCCCGAAAAGTGGACAGGGTATCCACGAGCAGTACTTC.

CDR3 coding DNA: TGTGCCAGCAGCTTACGGGACAGGGGTACCGGGGAGCTGTTTTTT. This codes for CASSLRDRGTGELFF. V usage is TRBV7-8 and J usage is TRBJ2-2; 10 nucleotides align to TRBD1. The CDR3 consists of 15 residues. Germline loops: CDR1 SGHVS, CDR2 FQNEAQ. Trimming cost V 2 bases and J 5 bases; bases outside gene matches: 2.

The chain has TRBV20-1 and TRBJ2-3, with 7 bases aligning to TRBD1. This CDR3 region has 15 residues. V lost 0 bases, J lost 5 bases, and 8 bases stayed unmatched. From germline, CDR1 is DFQATT and CDR2 SNEGSKA (reference sequence). The CDR3 DNA reads as TGCAGTGCTAGAGACCAACAGGGGAGAGGAGATACGCAGTATTTT. It yields the protein CSARDQQGRGDTQYF.

The V call is TRBV2, the J call TRBJ1-1; D unclear. V gave up 2 bases and J gave up 4 bases, with 20 bases separating them. There are 17 residues in the CDR3. CDR1 is SNHLY, CDR2 FYNNEI, per germline. The CDR3, as DNA: TGTGCCAGCAGTGAATCGATGTTGTGGCCGGAGGGCACTGAAGCTTTCTTT. Translated, it gives CASSESMLWPEGTEAFF.

This clonotype showed up just a few times. The rearrangement joins TRBV28 to TRBJ2-3; D unresolved. CDR3 size: 15 residues. The germline V gene encodes CDR1 MDHEN and CDR2 SYDVKM. V lost 5 bases, J lost 0 bases, and 12 bases lay in between. CDR3 bases: TGTGCCAGCAGTATGACACACACTAGCACAGATACGCAGTATTTT. This encodes CASSMTHTSTDTQYF.

This clonotype has a handful of counts. The chain employs TRBV14 and TRBJ2-3; D gene uncertain. Germline values: CDR1 SGHDN, CDR2 FVKESK. V was clipped by 3 bases and J by 5 bases, with 15 bases between them. CDR3 length: 15 amino acids. CDR3 DNA: TGTGCCAGCAGCCACGTTCGGGCAGTTAAAGATACGCAGTATTTT. This encodes CASSHVRAVKDTQYF.

This chain joins TRBV4-2 and TRBJ2-7, with D possibly TRBD2 on 5 matching bases. Germline CDR1 and CDR2: LGHNA and YNFKEQ. The ends were cut back, 1 base at V and 2 bases at J, with 15 bases in the middle. This CDR3 is built from 16 residues. The CDR3 protein is CASSQALGIPTYEQYF. DNA for the CDR3: TGTGCCAGCAGCCAAGCACTAGGGATTCCCACCTACGAGCAGTACTTC.

This clonotype was counted a few times. The rearrangement links TRBV9 to TRBJ2-5; maybe TRBD1 (5 bases). CDR1 is SGDLS, CDR2 YYNGEE, per germline. This CDR3 is built from 16 residues. Trimming removed 0 bases from V and 3 bases from J, with 15 bases in between. The CDR3 here is CASSVGSGRVEETQYF. The CDR3 region has the DNA TGTGCCAGCAGCGTAGGATCTGGCAGGGTTGAAGAGACCCAGTACTTC.

This clonotype occurred a few times. The V call is TRBV20-1, the J call TRBJ2-5; D possibly uses TRBD1 or TRBD2 (5 bases each). The ends were cut back, 3 bases at V and 5 bases at J, with 19 bases in the middle. The CDR3 runs to 15 residues. Germline-derived CDR1 and CDR2 are DFQATT and SNEGSKA (reference sequence). Here the CDR3 DNA reads TGCAGTGCTAGCCTTGGGACCGACCCACGGGAGACCCAGTACTTC. It codes for CSASLGTDPRETQYF.

This clonotype was found a few times. The V and J genes are TRBV9 and TRBJ2-1; tentative D call: TRBD2 (6 bases). V lost 0 bases to trimming and J lost 4 bases, with 11 bases between them. This CDR3 is built from 15 residues. CDR1 is SGDLS and CDR2 is YYNGEE in the germline V gene. Here the CDR3 DNA reads TGTGCCAGCAGCGTAGGGATTAGCGGATACAATGAGCAGTTCTTC. It specifies CASSVGISGYNEQFF.

CDR3 DNA: TGCAGTGCTAGAGATAGGCAGAAAAACACTGAAGCTTTCTTT. Its protein is CSARDRQKNTEAFF. This chain links TRBV20-1 with TRBJ1-1; no clear D. Germline V gives CDR1 DFQATT, CDR2 SNEGSKA (reference sequence). Trimming removed 0 bases at V and 2 bases at J, with 10 bases between. The CDR3 runs 14 residues.

The chain uses TRBV5-1 and TRBJ2-6; 7 nucleotides line up with TRBD1. There are 16 residues in the CDR3. V shed 4 bases and J 1 base; nucleotides not matched to a gene: 5. CDR1 and CDR2 from the germline V gene are SGHRS and YFSETQ. This chain's CDR3 is CASSEAGGSGANVLTF. The CDR3 nucleotides read TGCGCCAGCAGCGAGGCAGGGGGTTCTGGGGCCAACGTCCTGACTTTC.

The chain uses TRBV24-1 and TRBJ2-2; D perhaps matches TRBD2 (6 bases). V lost 1 base and J 0 bases, leaving 14 bases between the germline ends. Germline V gives CDR1 KGHDR, CDR2 SFDVKD. CDR3 length equals 18 residues. The CDR3: CATSDFKRGLANTGELFF. CDR3 bases: TGTGCCACCAGTGATTTTAAAAGGGGACTCGCGAACACCGGGGAGCTGTTTTTT.

This clonotype was detected only a few times. The V gene is TRBV12-3 or TRBV12-4, the J gene TRBJ2-3, with 8 bases fitting TRBD2. V shed 4 bases and J 0 bases; nucleotides not matched to a gene: 12. There are 18 residues in the CDR3. CDR3 region: CASSWRGGTTTSTDTQYF. The CDR3 DNA is TGTGCCAGCAGTTGGCGCGGGGGGACTACTACTAGCACAGATACGCAGTATTTT.